What follows are 10 T cell receptor beta chains derived from one specimen sequenced in a study of blood T cell repertoires in COVID-19. Generated by immunoSEQ multiplex PCR, the TCRdb table keeps only in-frame clones and is missing some. The table lists over 200,000 clones, more than 75% of them singletons. The sample consisted of peripheral blood. Receptor source: a man aged 60-69 years who had recovered from COVID-19.

On this clone: Relative to the germline gene, one junction end is altered; a read error may explain this. The rearrangement links TRBV11-1 to TRBJ2-3, with unresolved D. The V gene's germline CDR1 is SGHAT and CDR2 FQDESV (reference sequence). CDR3 length equals 12 residues. This CDR3 reads CASSPNYRRVHF. The CDR3 DNA reads TGTGCCAGCAGCCCTAACTACCGACGCGTACATTTT.

This clone was seen only once. V usage is TRBV5-6 and J usage is TRBJ1-2; D remains ambiguous. The germline V and J ends were trimmed by 3 bases and 5 bases, with 11 bases remaining between them. Germline values: CDR1 SGHDT, CDR2 YYEEEE. This CDR3 comprises 13 residues. The CDR3 sequence: CASSWWGGYGYTF. CDR3 sequence (DNA): TGTGCCAGCAGCTGGTGGGGAGGTTATGGCTACACCTTC.

The J gene is TRBJ2-3, the V gene TRBV13; 15 bases are shared with TRBD2. CDR1 and CDR2 (germline): PRHDT, FYEKMQ (reference sequence). Trimming removed 8 bases from V and 3 bases from J; junction bases left unmatched: 3. This CDR3 comprises 15 residues. The CDR3 sequence: CASGLAGGPTDTQYF. CDR3 nucleotide sequence: TGTGCCAGCGGACTAGCGGGGGGGCCGACAGATACGCAGTATTTT.

CDR3 DNA: TGTGCCAGCAGACAACAGGGAAACGGGGCCAACGTCCTGACTTTC. This codes for CASRQQGNGANVLTF. This sequence joins TRBV7-2 and TRBJ2-6; TRBD1 is a possible D gene (6 bases). The CDR3 consists of 15 residues. The V and J ends lost 6 bases and 4 bases respectively, with 13 bases between them. Per germline, CDR1 SGHTA and CDR2 FQGNSA.

This chain joins TRBV19 and TRBJ1-1, with TRBD1 identical over 10 bases. Trimming cost V 0 bases and J 4 bases; bases outside gene matches: 8. Germline CDR1 and CDR2: LNHDA and SQIVND (reference sequence). The CDR3 runs to 17 residues. CDR3 bases: TGTGCCAGTAGTATAGATCGACAGGGGGCCTCGGTCACTGAAGCTTTCTTT. Residues: CASSIDRQGASVTEAFF.

The chain has TRBV30 and TRBJ2-4; D perhaps matches TRBD1 (5 bases). Germline V gene lookup returns CDR1 GTSNPN and CDR2 SVGIG (reference sequence). This CDR3 is 14 amino acids long. Deletions cut 2 bases from V and 7 bases from J, with 15 bases between. CDR3 in DNA: TGTGCCTGGAGTAGTCCAGGGATTGCGAACATTCAGTACTTC. Protein product: CAWSSPGIANIQYF.

This CDR3 reads CASSIEGRSYNEQFF. The CDR3 nucleotides read TGTGCCAGTAGTATAGAAGGGAGGTCCTACAATGAGCAGTTCTTC. The V gene is TRBV19, the J gene TRBJ2-1, with a possible D match to TRBD2 (6 bases). CDR3 length: 15 amino acids. V was cut by 0 bases and J by 1 base, with 7 bases left in between. Germline assignment: CDR1 LNHDA and CDR2 SQIVND (reference sequence). The variable domain in full, with the rest retrieved from reference TRBV19 and TRBJ2-1, is DGGITQSPKYLFRKEGQNVTLSCEQNLNHDAMYWYRQDPGQGLRLIYYSQIVNDFQKGDIAEGYSVSREKKESFPLTVTSAQKNPTAFYLCASSIEGRSYNEQFFGPGTRLTVL.

The V gene is TRBV19, the J gene TRBJ2-2; 9 bases agree with TRBD1. The CDR3 consists of 15 residues. Germline V gene lookup returns CDR1 LNHDA and CDR2 SQIVND (reference sequence). V lost 8 bases, J lost 6 bases, and 10 bases stayed unmatched. CDR3 protein: CASRDRAAGSGELFF. The CDR3 region has the DNA TGTGCCAGTCGGGACAGGGCGGCGGGTTCCGGGGAGCTGTTTTTT. Combining the CDR3 with reference TRBV19 and TRBJ2-2 gives the whole variable domain DGGITQSPKYLFRKEGQNVTLSCEQNLNHDAMYWYRQDPGQGLRLIYYSQIVNDFQKGDIAEGYSVSREKKESFPLTVTSAQKNPTAFYLCASRDRAAGSGELFFGEGSRLTVL.

The chain carries TRBV4-3 and TRBJ2-5, with TRBD1 identical over 8 bases. Per the germline V gene, CDR1 is LGHNA and CDR2 is YSLEER. The CDR3 is 15 residues long. With V trimmed by 0 bases and J by 5 bases, 5 bases remained unmatched. The CDR3 nucleotides read TGCGCCAGCAGCCAAGAGGCGGACAGGGCGGAGACCCAGTACTTC. It is translated as CASSQEADRAETQYF.

The gene calls are TRBV5-4 and TRBJ2-1; 16 bases align to TRBD2. The CDR3 covers 18 residues. With 7 bases clipped from V and 6 bases from J, the junction kept 13 bases outside the gene matches. Germline lookup yields CDR1 SGHNT and CDR2 YYREEE (reference sequence). The CDR3 region has the DNA TGTGCCAGCTCCCCGGGACTAGCGGGGGGGCTCTTCGGCAATGAGCAGTTCTTC. It specifies CASSPGLAGGLFGNEQFF.